One and the same sample provided the 3 T cell receptor beta chains below, sequenced in a study of T cells in women clearing cervical HPV infection. Sequenced by immunoSEQ multiplex PCR; TCRdb stores in-frame clones only, minus some. The sample data list roughly 40,000 clones. Sequencing used blood buffy coat. These receptors were obtained from a woman aged 18 to 75 with a cervical HPV16 infection that either progressed to CIN3+ or cleared (not recorded which).

CDR3 DNA (partial): TGTGCCAGCAGTGAAGCCGGGGAAGGG. Protein sequence: CASSEAGEG. The full CDR3 protein reads CASSEAGEGAFF. The chain is built from TRBV2 and TRBJ1-1; D remains ambiguous. Read data end 3 residues before the CDR3 end; the end is taken from the germline J gene. This CDR3 is 12 amino acids long. Per the germline V gene, CDR1 is SNHLY and CDR2 is FYNNEI.

This CDR3 is CASSPLAGRDEQFF. The part of the CDR3 DNA that was read is TGTGCCAGCAGCCCCCTAGCGGGGCGGGATGAG. The V and J genes are TRBV13 and TRBJ2-1, with 9 bases aligning to TRBD2. Sequencing ends 3 residues short of the CDR3 end; the germline J gene provides the rest. The germline CDR1 and CDR2 sequences are PRHDT and FYEKMQ (reference sequence). There are 14 residues in the CDR3. V lost 5 bases, J lost 8 bases, and 7 bases stayed unmatched.

The covered CDR3 bases are TGCGCCAGCAGCTTGGCCAGAAACTATGGC. Its translation is CASSLARNYG. The complete CDR3 protein is CASSLARNYGYTF. V gene TRBV5-1 combines with J gene TRBJ1-2, with D unclear. The read halts 3 residues ahead of the CDR3 end, with the missing end drawn from the germline J gene. CDR3 length: 13 residues. The V end was cut by 0 bases, the J end by 2 bases, with 5 bases between. Germline V gives CDR1 SGHRS, CDR2 YFSETQ.